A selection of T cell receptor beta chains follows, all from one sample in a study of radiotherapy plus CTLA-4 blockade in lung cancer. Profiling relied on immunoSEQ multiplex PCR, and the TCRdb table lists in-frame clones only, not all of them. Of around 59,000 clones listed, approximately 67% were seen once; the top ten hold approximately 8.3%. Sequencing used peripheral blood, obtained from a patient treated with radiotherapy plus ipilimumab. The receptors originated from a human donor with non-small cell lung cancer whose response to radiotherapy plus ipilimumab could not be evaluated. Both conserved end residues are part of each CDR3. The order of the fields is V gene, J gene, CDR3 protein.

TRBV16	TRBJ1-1	CASSQSTRNTEAFF
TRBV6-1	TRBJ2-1	CASSELWGGPDNEQFF
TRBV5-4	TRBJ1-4	CASSLSGGGEKLFF
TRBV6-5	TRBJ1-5	CASRPAGGRPQHF
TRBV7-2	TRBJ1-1	CASSYRVNTEAFF
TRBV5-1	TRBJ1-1	CASSFTGVNTEAFF
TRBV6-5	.	CASSPRLAGPYEQYF
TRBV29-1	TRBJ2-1	CSVGTGRANNEQFF
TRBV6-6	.	CASSPGTRGYEQYF
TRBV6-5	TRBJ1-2	CASSYEAGRRYTF
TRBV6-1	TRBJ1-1	CASSESGGTEAFF
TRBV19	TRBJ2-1	CASSTRTGGSYNEQFF
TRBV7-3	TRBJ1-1	CASSFTGGGEAFF
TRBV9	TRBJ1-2	CASSVATGGNGYTF
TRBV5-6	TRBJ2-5	CASSLGELAEETQYF
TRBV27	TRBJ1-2	CASSSAGRANGYTF
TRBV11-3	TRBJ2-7	CASSLGRDRYEQYF
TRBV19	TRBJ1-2	CASSPQGTGYGYTF
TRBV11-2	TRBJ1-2	CASSQQGAAGYTF
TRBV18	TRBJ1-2	CASSPGRDFYGYTF
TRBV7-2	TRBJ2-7	CASSLGVGQGDYEQYF
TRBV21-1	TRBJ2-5	CASSTFPHPGTRAQETQYF
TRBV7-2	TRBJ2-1	CASSPLSGGAFEQFF